Shown below are 13 T cell receptor beta chains from a single sample sequenced in a study of T cells in women clearing cervical HPV infection. Method: immunoSEQ multiplex PCR; TCRdb's copy keeps in-frame clones and lacks some. The sample spans 25,000 to 35,000 clones; the ten largest clones claim around 6.6%. Sequenced input: blood buffy coat. The receptor source for this set is a woman aged 18 to 75 with a cervical HPV16 infection that either progressed to CIN3+ or cleared (not recorded which).

With respect to this clone: Read data end 3 residues before the CDR3 end; the end is taken from the germline J gene. The chain joins TRBV2 to TRBJ1-3, with 8 positions matching TRBD1. There are 16 residues in the CDR3. Germline trimming cut 6 bases from V and 0 bases from J; bases unmatched to any gene: 7. Per the germline V gene, CDR1 is SNHLY and CDR2 is FYNNEI. The chain's CDR3 is CASSGGQGNSGNTIYF. The sequenced CDR3 bases are TGTGCCAGCAGCGGCGGACAGGGTAACTCTGGAAACACC.

Details on this clone: The read ends 3 residues early relative to the CDR3; the germline J gene fills the gap. The chain employs TRBV5-4 and TRBJ2-4, with 10 bases that match TRBD2. The CDR3 has 16 amino acids. Germline values: CDR1 SGHNT, CDR2 YYREEE (reference sequence). The V segment lost 0 bases and the J segment 7 bases; nucleotides outside the gene matches: 7. The CDR3 is CASSLAIAGGYNIQYF. CDR3 bases read: TGTGCCAGCAGCTTGGCCATAGCGGGGGGCTATAACATT.

Of note for this clone: The DNA ends 3 residues before the CDR3 does, and the rest of the CDR3 is filled in from the germline J gene. Other DNA sequences within the sample encode an identical CDR3. This rearrangement joins TRBV20-1 to TRBJ1-2; 8 nucleotides line up with TRBD1. This CDR3 has 12 residues. Trimming at V came to 3 bases and at J to 4 bases, leaving 1 base not matched to a gene. Germline CDR1 is DFQATT and CDR2 is SNEGSKA (reference sequence). The DNA read from the CDR3 is TGCAGTGCTAGTGGGACAGGCTATGGC. Encoded protein: CSASGTGYG. The complete CDR3 reads CSASGTGYGYTF.

The CDR3 is CASRQGTEAFF. The CDR3 bases that were read are TGTGCCAGCAGACAGGGAACTGAA. The chain uses TRBV2 and TRBJ1-1; D possibly corresponds to TRBD1 (6 bases). The read gets to within 3 residues of the CDR3 end, and the germline J gene fills in the rest. Looked up from germline, CDR1 is SNHLY and CDR2 is FYNNEI. Trimming shortened V by 6 bases and J by 5 bases, and 7 bases separated the two germline ends. The CDR3 covers 11 residues.

As for this clone: The CDR3 extends 3 residues past the end of the read, so its final part is completed from the germline J gene. The rearrangement links TRBV14 to TRBJ2-3, with a possible D match to TRBD1 (5 bases). The CDR3 sequence is 15 residues long. Trimming took off 4 bases at V and 5 bases at J, with 16 bases between the two ends. Per germline, CDR1 SGHDN and CDR2 FVKESK. The CDR3: CASSPLPQGIDTQYF. CDR3 bases read: TGTGCCAGCAGCCCTCTTCCCCAGGGAATAGATACG. Looking up the rest from reference TRBV14 and TRBJ2-3 gives the full variable domain: EAGVTQFPSHSVIEKGQTVTLRCDPISGHDNLYWYRRVMGKEIKFLLHFVKESKQDESGMPNNRFLAERTGGTYSTLKVQPAELEDSGVYFCASSPLPQGIDTQYFGPGTRLTVL.

Turning to this clone: The read ends 3 residues before the CDR3 terminus; that terminus is restored from the germline J gene. J is TRBJ2-7 and V is TRBV5-1; weak D call: TRBD1 (5 bases). The CDR3 spans 14 residues. V lost 0 bases and J lost 3, with 10 bases in between. Germline values: CDR1 SGHRS, CDR2 YFSETQ. Incomplete CDR3 DNA: TGCGCCAGCAGCTTGGCCGGACAAATCTACGAG. Translating gives CASSLAGQIYE. The entire CDR3 is CASSLAGQIYEQYF. Supplemented by reference TRBV5-1 and TRBJ2-7, the full variable domain reads KAGVTQTPRYLIKTRGQQVTLSCSPISGHRSVSWYQQTPGQGLQFLFEYFSETQRNKGNFPGRFSGRQFSNSRSEMNVSTLELGDSALYLCASSLAGQIYEQYFGPGTRLTVT.

Regarding this clone: The observed sequence ends 3 residues before the CDR3 terminus, with the missing tail filled in from the germline J gene. The chain links TRBV5-6 to TRBJ1-2, with 9 bases aligning to TRBD1. The trim removed 4 bases at V and 5 bases at J, leaving 6 bases unmatched. The CDR3 extends over 14 amino acids. CDR1 and CDR2 (germline): SGHDT, YYEEEE. Incomplete CDR3 DNA: TGTGCCAGCAGCACGGGACAGGGTACATATGGC. This gives the protein CASSTGQGTYG. The entire CDR3 sequence reads CASSTGQGTYGYTF.

Remarks on this clone: The read ends 3 residues shy of where the CDR3 ends; the end is completed using the germline J gene. This rearrangement joins TRBV19 to TRBJ2-3, with 8 nucleotides matching TRBD2. Germline lookup yields CDR1 LNHDA and CDR2 SQIVND (reference sequence). This CDR3 is 15 amino acids long. J was trimmed by 2 bases and V by 6 bases; bases with no gene match: 7. CDR3 loop: CASRDRGGATDTQYF. The CDR3 bases that were read are TGTGCCAGTAGGGATCGGGGGGGGGCCACAGATACG.

Comments on this clone: The observed sequence ends 3 residues before the CDR3 terminus, with the missing tail filled in from the germline J gene. The chain couples TRBV11-2 to TRBJ2-5; D remains unclear. This CDR3 region has 15 residues. V dropped 5 bases and J dropped 0 bases, with 13 bases sitting between them. Germline V gives CDR1 SGHAT, CDR2 FQNNGV. The part of the CDR3 DNA that was read is TGTGCCAGCAGCCTCTCGTCCGGGTACCAAGAGACC. It codes for CASSLSSGYQET. The full CDR3 is CASSLSSGYQETQYF.

On this clone itself: The sequence runs out 3 residues before the end of the CDR3; the remainder is reconstructed from the germline J gene. The chain couples TRBV9 to TRBJ1-1; unclear D gene. V dropped 4 bases and J dropped 7 bases, with 17 bases sitting between them. The CDR3 covers 14 residues. CDR1 is SGDLS and CDR2 is YYNGEE in the germline V gene. CDR3 DNA (partial): TGTGCCAGCAGCCCACAGTTACCTACCGGTGAA. It translates to CASSPQLPTGE. The whole CDR3 sequence is CASSPQLPTGEAFF.

Comment on this clone: Read sequence stops 3 residues before the CDR3 end, and the germline J gene provides the missing end. The chain combines TRBV2 with TRBJ1-6; unclear D gene. Germline V gives CDR1 SNHLY, CDR2 FYNNEI. This CDR3 has 14 amino acids. Trimming shortened V by 5 bases and J by 5 bases, and 10 bases separated the two germline ends. The sequenced part of the CDR3 DNA is TGTGCCAGCAGTTCCTCAGACAATAATTCACCC. Its protein product is CASSSSDNNSP. Given in full, the CDR3 is CASSSSDNNSPLHF.

Concerning this clone itself: The read gets to within 3 residues of the CDR3 end, and the germline J gene fills in the rest. The rearrangement uses TRBV7-9 and TRBJ2-3; 7 bases match TRBD1. The trim removed 1 base at V and 4 bases at J, leaving 5 bases unmatched. CDR1 and CDR2 (germline): SEHNR, FQNEAQ (reference sequence). The CDR3 loop spans 15 amino acids. The CDR3 sequence is CASSLEGAFPDTQYF. CDR3 DNA (partial): TGTGCCAGCAGCTTAGAGGGGGCATTCCCAGATACG.

As to this clone: The read falls 3 residues short of the CDR3 end, and the missing part is taken from the germline J gene. This chain uses TRBV7-3 with TRBJ2-1, with 9 bases identical to TRBD2. Germline assignment: CDR1 SGHTA and CDR2 FQGTGA. This CDR3 has 14 residues. Trimming cost V 2 bases and J 6 bases; bases outside gene matches: 2. The sequenced CDR3 bases are TGTGCCAGCAGCTTAGCGGGGGGGCCCAATGAG. Its translation is CASSLAGGPNE. The whole CDR3 protein reads CASSLAGGPNEQFF. The variable domain in full, completed from reference TRBV7-3 and TRBJ2-1, reads GAGVSQTPSNKVTEKGKYVELRCDPISGHTALYWYRQSLGQGPEFLIYFQGTGAADDSGLPNDRFFAVRPEGSVSTLKIQRTERGDSAVYLCASSLAGGPNEQFFGPGTRLTVL.